One sample yielded the 12 T cell receptor beta chains listed below, sequenced in a study of CD8+ T cells in alopecia areata. cDNA prepared by RNA extraction and subsequent reverse transcription served as the template for sequencing. TCRdb's copy holds only in-frame clones and misses some; the assay was immunoSEQ multiplex PCR. The sample yields 100,000 to 120,000 clones, approximately 50% seen once. The source material was NKG2D-low CD8+ T cells sorted from blood. The receptors were gathered from a human donor with alopecia areata.

This chain uses TRBV6-5 with TRBJ2-7, with D unresolved. The CDR3 length is 14 residues. The germline V gene has CDR1 MNHEY and CDR2 SVGAGI. V was cut by 2 bases and J by 0 bases, with 8 bases left in between. DNA of the CDR3: TGTGCCAGCAGTTACGTAGAGAGCTCCTACGAGCAGTACTTC. Its translation is CASSYVESSYEQYF.

The chain joins TRBV27 to TRBJ1-5; D unclear. The CDR3 length is 15 residues. Between the trimmed V and J ends, which lost 1 base and 4 bases, there was a span of 11 bases. Per the germline V gene, CDR1 is MNHEY and CDR2 is SMNVEV (reference sequence). CDR3 nucleotide sequence: TGTGCCAGCAGTTTATTAGGGAGTACGAATCAGCCCCAGCATTTT. Protein product: CASSLLGSTNQPQHF.

This clone showed up just once. The rearrangement uses TRBV6-1 and TRBJ1-2; D unresolved. The V end was cut by 1 base, the J end by 4 bases, with 7 bases between. The CDR3 length is 13 residues. In germline, CDR1 is MNHNS, CDR2 SASEGT. The CDR3 region is CASSEGFTYGYTF. Here the CDR3 DNA reads TGTGCCAGCAGTGAAGGGTTCACCTATGGCTACACCTTC.

The chain has TRBV25-1 and TRBJ2-1, with 10 bases identical to TRBD1. This CDR3 region has 14 residues. CDR1 is MGHDK, CDR2 SYGVNS, per germline. Trimming removed 6 bases from V and 7 bases from J; junction bases left unmatched: 6. CDR3 residues: CASRPGQGLNEQFF. Written as DNA, the CDR3 is TGTGCCAGCAGGCCGGGACAGGGGTTAAATGAGCAGTTCTTC.

This chain joins TRBV7-9 and TRBJ2-1, with 8 bases aligning to TRBD1. The CDR3 has 11 residues. Looked up from germline, CDR1 is SEHNR and CDR2 is FQNEAQ (reference sequence). J lost 9 bases, V lost 11 bases, and 6 bases had no gene match. DNA for the CDR3: TGTGCCGGTCGAACAGGGGGTGAGCAGTTCTTC. Translating it yields CAGRTGGEQFF.

The chain employs TRBV12-5 and TRBJ2-7; 8 bases map to TRBD2. Germline V lookup: CDR1 LGHNT, CDR2 FRNRAP. The CDR3 has 14 residues. The trim removed 6 bases at V and 2 bases at J, leaving 6 bases unmatched. The CDR3 protein is CASGRSGGPYEQYF. In nucleotides, the CDR3 is TGTGCTAGTGGACGGAGCGGGGGCCCCTACGAGCAGTACTTC. The full variable domain, its missing parts supplied by reference TRBV12-5 and TRBJ2-7, is DARVTQTPRHKVTEMGQEVTMRCQPILGHNTVFWYRQTMMQGLELLAYFRNRAPLDDSGMPKDRFSAEMPDATLATLKIQPSEPRDSAVYFCASGRSGGPYEQYFGPGTRLTVT.

V is TRBV11-1 and J is TRBJ2-1; maybe TRBD1 (5 bases). Germline V CDR1 and CDR2: SGHAT, FQDESV (reference sequence). This CDR3 is 17 amino acids long. Trimming stripped 2 bases from V and 7 bases from J, with 21 bases between. This CDR3 is CASSLFPRKGVTNEQFF. CDR3 in DNA: TGTGCCAGCAGCTTATTTCCCCGGAAAGGGGTTACGAATGAGCAGTTCTTC.

The chain recombines TRBV5-1 with TRBJ1-2, with a tentative D call TRBD1 (5 bases). This CDR3 has 13 amino acids. The germline CDR1 and CDR2 sequences are SGHRS and YFSETQ. The V and J ends lost 4 bases and 1 base respectively, with 8 bases between them. The CDR3 DNA is TGCGCCAGCAGCACAGGTGATAACTATGGCTACACCTTC. Its translation is CASSTGDNYGYTF.

The chain uses TRBV7-2 and TRBJ2-6; D might be TRBD1 or TRBD2, each matching 5 bases. Germline assignment: CDR1 SGHTA and CDR2 FQGNSA. V gave up 0 bases and J gave up 2 bases, with 5 bases separating them. The CDR3 extends over 15 amino acids. Written as DNA, the CDR3 is TGTGCCAGCAGCTTAGCGGGGGCTGGGGCCAACGTCCTGACTTTC. Protein sequence: CASSLAGAGANVLTF. Complete variable domain (other parts from reference TRBV7-2 and TRBJ2-6): GAGVSQSPSNKVTEKGKDVELRCDPISGHTALYWYRQSLGQGLEFLIYFQGNSAPDKSGLPSDRFSAERTGGSVSTLTIQRTQQEDSAVYLCASSLAGAGANVLTFGAGSRLTVL.

Note on this clone: The junction departs from germline at one end; a sequencing error may be responsible. The rearrangement uses TRBV7-7 and TRBJ2-5, with 9 bases aligning to TRBD2. The CDR3 covers 16 residues. CDR1 and CDR2 from the germline V gene are SSHAT and FNYEAQ (reference sequence). In nucleotides, the CDR3 is TGTGCTAGCAGCTTGAGATGGCGGGAGGGCCTAGAGACCCAGTACTTC. Protein: CASSLRWREGLETQYF.

The V gene is TRBV2, the J gene TRBJ2-1, with D possibly called TRBD1 or TRBD2 (5 bases each). Germline V CDR1 and CDR2: SNHLY, FYNNEI. The CDR3 runs to 11 residues. The ends were cut back, 6 bases at V and 5 bases at J, with 5 bases in the middle. The CDR3 nucleotides are TGTGCCAGCAGGGGGGACAATGAGCAGTTCTTC. The encoded protein is CASRGDNEQFF.

The chain is built from TRBV4-1 and TRBJ1-2; D is undetermined. CDR1 and CDR2 (germline): MGHRA, YSYEKL. Trimming removed 4 bases from V and 7 bases from J, with 7 bases in between. The CDR3 sequence is 11 residues long. The CDR3 nucleotides read TGCGCCAGCAGCCGAGGAATTGGCTACACCTTC. Encoded protein: CASSRGIGYTF.